This T cell receptor (beta chain) was sequenced for a study of blood T cell repertoires in COVID-19. The V and J ends lost 3 bases and 10 bases, in that order; junction bases with no gene match: 11. The V gene's germline CDR1 is MDHEN and CDR2 SYDVKM. The CDR3 covers 14 residues. Libraries were prepared by immunoSEQ multiplex PCR; TCRdb keeps only in-frame clonotypes and omits some of them. The data show roughly 120,000 clones, approximately 91% seen once. This clonotype originated in a woman in her seventies who had recovered from COVID-19. The J gene is TRBJ1-2, the V gene TRBV28; the match to TRBD1 covers 7 bases. Sequencing input: peripheral blood. This CDR3 is CASSFSGRGNPYTF. CDR3 DNA: TGTGCCAGCAGTTTTTCGGGCAGGGGGAATCCCTACACCTTC.